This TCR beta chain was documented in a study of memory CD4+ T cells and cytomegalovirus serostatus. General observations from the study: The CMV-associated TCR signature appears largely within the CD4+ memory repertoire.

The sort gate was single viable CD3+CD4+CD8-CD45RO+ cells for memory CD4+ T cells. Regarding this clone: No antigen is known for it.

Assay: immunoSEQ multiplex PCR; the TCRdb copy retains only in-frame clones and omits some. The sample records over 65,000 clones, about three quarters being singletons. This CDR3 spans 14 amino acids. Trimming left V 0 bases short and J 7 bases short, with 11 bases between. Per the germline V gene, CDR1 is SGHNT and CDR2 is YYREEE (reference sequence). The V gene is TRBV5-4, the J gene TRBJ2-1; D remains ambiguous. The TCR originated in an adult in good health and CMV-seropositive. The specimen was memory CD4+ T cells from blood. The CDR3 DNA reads TGTGCCAGCAGCTTGGACCCCCTACCTAATGAGCAGTTCTTC. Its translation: CASSLDPLPNEQFF.